The next 8 T cell receptor beta chains were all read from a single sample in a study of shared clonotypes between healthy human individuals. Repertoires were generated with immunoSEQ multiplex PCR, while TCRdb's copy carries only in-frame clones and drops some. The sample includes around 600,000 clones, nearly 98% of them seen just once. The naive CD8 fraction comprised CD45RO-negative cells positively selected for CCR7 and excluded terminally differentiated effector memory CD45RA+ cells. The source material was naive CD8+ T cells sorted from blood. These TCRs come from a man aged 25 to 40 in good health.

This rearrangement joins TRBV30 to TRBJ2-7, with a tentative D call TRBD1 (5 bases). Germline V lookup: CDR1 GTSNPN, CDR2 SVGIG (reference sequence). V gave up 2 bases and J gave up 4 bases, with 15 bases separating them. The CDR3 covers 14 residues. Written as DNA, the CDR3 is TGTGCCTGGAGTCAGGGATCAATCCCTTACGAGCAGTACTTC. It specifies CAWSQGSIPYEQYF.

The V gene is TRBV6-6, the J gene TRBJ2-7, with TRBD1 as a possible D gene (6 bases). Germline V CDR1 and CDR2: MNHNY, SVGAGI (reference sequence). The CDR3 is 15 amino acids. The germline V and J ends were trimmed by 2 bases and 2 bases, with 13 bases remaining between them. CDR3 sequence (DNA): TGTGCCAGCAGTTACCGACAGGTCTTACCCTACGAGCAGTACTTC. Protein: CASSYRQVLPYEQYF.

The chain couples TRBV9 to TRBJ1-3, with D perhaps matching TRBD1 (5 bases). The CDR3 runs to 16 residues. Trimming took 3 bases from V and 0 from J, leaving 13 bases between them. Per the germline V gene, CDR1 is SGDLS and CDR2 is YYNGEE. CDR3 DNA sequence: TGTGCCAGCAGCGCCCGGGACTCCCGCTCTGGAAACACCATATATTTT. Protein product: CASSARDSRSGNTIYF.

The chain uses TRBV10-3 and TRBJ2-7, with D tentatively TRBD2 (6 bases). The CDR3 is 15 amino acids. The germline V and J ends were trimmed by 2 bases and 6 bases, with 17 bases remaining between them. Germline V gene sequence: CDR1 ENHRY, CDR2 SYGVKD. CDR3 residues: CAISEPLGTFGEQYF. In DNA, the CDR3 is TGTGCCATCAGTGAGCCTCTAGGGACTTTCGGCGAGCAGTACTTC.

This chain links TRBV7-2 with TRBJ1-1, with D possibly matching TRBD1 (5 bases). V was clipped by 10 bases and J by 5 bases, with 14 bases between them. The CDR3 extends over 12 amino acids. Looked up from germline, CDR1 is SGHTA and CDR2 is FQGNSA. The CDR3 region has the DNA TGTGCCACTGGGGGGTGGCGGACTGAAGCTTTCTTT. The encoded protein is CATGGWRTEAFF.

This chain links TRBV2 with TRBJ2-3; 12 bases agree with TRBD2. The germline V gene encodes CDR1 SNHLY and CDR2 FYNNEI. With 11 bases clipped from V and 3 bases from J, the junction kept 6 bases outside the gene matches. The CDR3 is made up of 14 amino acids. The CDR3 coding sequence is TGTGCCGTTCTAGCGGGAGGGCCGACAGATACGCAGTATTTT. This translates into CAVLAGGPTDTQYF.

CDR3 sequence (DNA): TGTGCCAGCAGCCTGGACCGGTATGGCTACACCTTC. Protein sequence: CASSLDRYGYTF. The chain combines TRBV7-9 with TRBJ1-2; D remains ambiguous. CDR3 length: 12 residues. The V and J ends lost 5 bases and 5 bases respectively, with 9 bases between them. Germline values: CDR1 SEHNR, CDR2 FQNEAQ (reference sequence).

This clone was picked up one time. CDR3 bases: TGTGCCAGCAGCGCGACTAGCGGCCCCGGGCCCGATACGCAGTATTTT. As protein: CASSATSGPGPDTQYF. V is TRBV11-2 and J is TRBJ2-3; TRBD2 matches 9 bases. J was trimmed by 6 bases and V by 5 bases; bases with no gene match: 12. Germline values: CDR1 SGHAT, CDR2 FQNNGV. The CDR3 totals 16 residues.